Here is one T cell receptor (beta chain) with its context. The antigen is unknown. The data are from a study of shared clonotypes between healthy human individuals. Regarding the study as a whole: What rarefaction showed was incomplete sorted-subset sequencing despite large depth.

Each subset's genomic DNA was shared equally among a number of immunoSEQ plates. The method was immunoSEQ multiplex PCR; TCRdb's version includes in-frame clones alone and lacks a portion of them. Here the sample spans around 510,000 clones, approximately 95% being singletons. The CDR3 runs to 18 residues. The germline CDR1 and CDR2 sequences are SGHAT and FQNNGV. V was pared by 6 bases and J by 1 base, with 7 bases of the junction left unmatched. Sequencing was done on a sample of naive CD4+ T cells sorted from blood. The subset here: CD45RA+ positively selected. The clonotype originates from a woman aged 30 to 39 in good health. The chain has TRBV11-2 and TRBJ2-6; 12 bases are a match to TRBD2. CDR3 amino acids: CASRPTSGRSSGANVLTF. The CDR3 bases are TGTGCCAGCAGGCCCACTAGCGGGAGGTCATCTGGGGCCAACGTCCTGACTTTC. The whole variable domain, filled in from reference TRBV11-2 and TRBJ2-6, reads EAGVAQSPRYKIIEKRQSVAFWCNPISGHATLYWYQQILGQGPKLLIQFQNNGVVDDSQLPKDRFSAERLKGVDSTLKIQPAKLEDSAVYLCASRPTSGRSSGANVLTFGAGSRLTVL.